The T cell receptor (beta chain) under discussion was sequenced for a study of blood T cell repertoires in COVID-19. Study as a whole: Collection of acute and convalescent COVID-19 samples took place in the United States, Italy and Spain. Sources were T cells, B-cell-depleted T cells, or PBMCs; the material itself was cDNA or gDNA.

The CDR3 totals 11 residues. Germline assignment: CDR1 SQVTM and CDR2 ANQGSEA. V was shortened by 4 bases and J by 4 bases, with 5 bases between the two germline ends. Original analysis: Counts of nucleated cells, estimated from reference gene primer amplification, were obtained. Generated by immunoSEQ multiplex PCR, the TCRdb table keeps only in-frame clones and is missing some. V, J and clone size are taken as reported in that table, and D and trimming were inferred from the DNA itself. The data hold approximately 100,000 clones, with 75% to 90% observed a single time. This sequence joins TRBV29-1 and TRBJ1-3; no firm D call. Sequenced sample: peripheral blood. This receptor was taken from a woman at least 80 years old with active or convalescent COVID-19. CDR3 amino acids: CSVAGGNTIYF. CDR3 coding DNA: TGCAGCGTTGCCGGGGGAAACACCATATATTTT.